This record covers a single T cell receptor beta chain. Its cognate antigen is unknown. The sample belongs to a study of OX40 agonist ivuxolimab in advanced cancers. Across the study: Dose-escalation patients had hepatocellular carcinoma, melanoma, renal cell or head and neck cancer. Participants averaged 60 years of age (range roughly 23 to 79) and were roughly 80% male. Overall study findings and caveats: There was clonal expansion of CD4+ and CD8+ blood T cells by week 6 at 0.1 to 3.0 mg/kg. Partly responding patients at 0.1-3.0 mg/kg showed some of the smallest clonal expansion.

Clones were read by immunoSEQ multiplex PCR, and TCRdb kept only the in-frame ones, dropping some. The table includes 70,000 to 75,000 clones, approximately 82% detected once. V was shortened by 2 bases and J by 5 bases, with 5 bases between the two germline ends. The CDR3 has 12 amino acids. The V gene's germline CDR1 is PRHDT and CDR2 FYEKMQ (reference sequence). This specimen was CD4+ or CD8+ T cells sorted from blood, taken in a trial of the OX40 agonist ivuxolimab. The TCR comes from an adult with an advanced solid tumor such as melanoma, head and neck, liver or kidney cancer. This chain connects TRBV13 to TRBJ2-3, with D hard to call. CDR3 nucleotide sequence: TGTGCCAGCAGCTTATTTGGAGATACGCAGTATTTT. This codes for CASSLFGDTQYF.